These 14 T cell receptor beta chains were sequenced from one sample in a study of blood T cell repertoires in COVID-19. Assay used: immunoSEQ multiplex PCR; TCRdb lists only in-frame clones, some missing. The sample records about 190,000 clones, roughly 80% being singletons. The sample consisted of peripheral blood. The receptors originated from a woman aged 45 to 65 with acute or convalescent COVID-19.

J is TRBJ1-3 and V is TRBV14; 8 bases agree with TRBD1. The CDR3 consists of 14 residues. V lost 2 bases, J lost 8 bases, and 5 bases stayed unmatched. Germline V CDR1 and CDR2: SGHDN, FVKESK. The CDR3 coding sequence is TGTGCCAGCAGCCAATACCAGGGGGCTTACACCATATATTTT. This gives the protein CASSQYQGAYTIYF.

CDR3 loop: CASSPTSGQPQHF. In DNA, the CDR3 is TGTGCCAGCAGCCCTACCTCCGGTCAGCCCCAGCATTTT. The gene calls are TRBV3-1 (or the pseudogene TRBV3-2) and TRBJ1-5; D call uncertain. With 4 bases removed from V and 6 bases from J, the gap between germline ends came to 10 bases. The CDR3 runs 13 residues. Germline V gene sequence: CDR1 LGHDT, CDR2 YNNKEL (reference sequence).

The chain joins TRBV27 to TRBJ1-6; 8 nucleotides match TRBD1. The junction had 9 bases not matched to a gene; V was cut back by 7 bases and J by 7 bases. Per germline, CDR1 MNHEY and CDR2 SMNVEV (reference sequence). The length of the CDR3 is 15 residues. The CDR3 nucleotides are TGTGCCAGCAACCCCGGCCGGGACAGGAATTCACCCCTCCACTTT. Its translation: CASNPGRDRNSPLHF.

The chain recombines TRBV20-1 with TRBJ1-2, with D perhaps TRBD1 (5 bases). Germline V gene lookup returns CDR1 DFQATT and CDR2 SNEGSKA (reference sequence). V lost 3 bases and J lost 10, with 18 bases in between. This CDR3 contains 13 residues. The CDR3 sequence is CSASQSGRGIYTF. The CDR3 DNA sequence: TGCAGTGCTAGTCAATCGGGTAGGGGAATCTACACCTTC.

The chain links TRBV7-9 to TRBJ2-3; the match to TRBD2 covers 8 bases. CDR3 length: 16 amino acids. Unmatched junction bases numbered 8, after V lost 5 bases and J lost 1 base. Germline V lookup: CDR1 SEHNR, CDR2 FQNEAQ (reference sequence). The CDR3 nucleotides read TGTGCCAGCAGCCCGGGGCGGGAGGCTCGCACAGATACGCAGTATTTT. Its protein product is CASSPGREARTDTQYF.

The DNA of the CDR3 is TGTGCCAGCAGTTACTCACGGGGTATGAACACTGAAGCTTTCTTT. It yields the protein CASSYSRGMNTEAFF. The chain couples TRBV6-6 to TRBJ1-1; D gene unclear. Trimming stripped 0 bases from V and 0 bases from J, with 8 bases between. This CDR3 has 15 amino acids. The V gene's germline CDR1 is MNHNY and CDR2 SVGAGI (reference sequence).

The chain employs TRBV7-8 and TRBJ2-7; 12 positions agree with TRBD2. Trimming cost V 5 bases and J 4 bases; bases outside gene matches: 12. The germline gives CDR1 SGHVS, CDR2 FQNEAQ. The CDR3 totals 17 residues. The chain's CDR3 is CASSLSLGLAGSYEQYF. Here the CDR3 DNA reads TGTGCCAGCAGCCTTTCTTTAGGACTAGCGGGATCTTACGAGCAGTACTTC.

V gene TRBV15 combines with J gene TRBJ2-3; 10 nucleotides line up with TRBD2. The CDR3 extends over 16 amino acids. From germline, CDR1 is LNHNV and CDR2 YYDKDF (reference sequence). After removal of 3 bases from V and 5 bases from J, the junction contained 8 bases not matched to a gene. The CDR3 DNA is TGTGCCACCAGCAGGCCAGCGGGGGGGCTGAGAGATACGCAGTATTTT. It yields the protein CATSRPAGGLRDTQYF. The full variable domain, completed using reference TRBV15 and TRBJ2-3, is DAMVIQNPRYQVTQFGKPVTLSCSQTLNHNVMYWYQQKSSQAPKLLFHYYDKDFNNEADTPDNFQSRRPNTSFCFLDIRSPGLGDTAMYLCATSRPAGGLRDTQYFGPGTRLTVL.

The J gene is TRBJ2-1, the V gene TRBV7-2, with D uncertain. Trimming took 5 bases from V and 5 from J, leaving 19 bases between them. In germline, CDR1 is SGHTA, CDR2 FQGNSA. This CDR3 comprises 16 residues. This CDR3 reads CASSNRPARPNNEQFF. CDR3 DNA sequence: TGTGCCAGCAGCAATCGGCCAGCGCGCCCTAACAATGAGCAGTTCTTC.

V gene TRBV5-1 combines with J gene TRBJ2-1; a possible D gene is TRBD2 (5 bases). The CDR3 extends over 13 amino acids. CDR1 is SGHRS, CDR2 YFSETQ, per germline. V was clipped by 3 bases and J by 7 bases, with 11 bases between them. CDR3 DNA sequence: TGCGCCAGCAGCTCTCAGACGGGGAATGAGCAGTTCTTC. Amino acids: CASSSQTGNEQFF.

The rearrangement links TRBV18 to TRBJ2-7, with 9 bases lining up with TRBD1. This CDR3 has 13 residues. Germline V CDR1 and CDR2: KGHSH, LQKENI. J gave up 5 bases and V 2 bases, and 1 base lay outside the gene matches. The CDR3, as DNA: TGTGCCAGCTCACCAAGGACAGGGGACGAGCAGTACTTC. Translation: CASSPRTGDEQYF.

The CDR3 here is CATSALPGLADQETQYF. The CDR3 DNA is TGTGCCACCAGTGCCCTCCCGGGACTAGCGGACCAAGAGACCCAGTACTTC. The J gene is TRBJ2-5, the V gene TRBV24-1, with TRBD2 matching 11 bases. Per the germline V gene, CDR1 is KGHDR and CDR2 is SFDVKD. With 5 bases clipped from V and 0 bases from J, the junction kept 7 bases outside the gene matches. The length of the CDR3 is 17 residues.

The chain carries TRBV6-5 and TRBJ2-7, with 7 positions matching TRBD1. This CDR3 comprises 13 residues. CDR1 and CDR2 from the germline V gene are MNHEY and SVGAGI. Trimming removed 6 bases from V and 7 bases from J; junction bases left unmatched: 9. The CDR3 coding sequence is TGTGCCAGCAGCGCAGGGACAGCGAGAGAGCAGTACTTC. It is translated as CASSAGTAREQYF.

V gene TRBV7-8 combines with J gene TRBJ1-2; D might be TRBD1 (5 bases). Per the germline V gene, CDR1 is SGHVS and CDR2 is FQNEAQ. The germline V and J ends were trimmed by 1 base and 5 bases, with 14 bases remaining between them. The CDR3 spans 15 residues. The CDR3 region has the DNA TGTGCCAGCAGCTTAGTGGGGGGTAACGATTATGGCTACACCTTC. Translation gives CASSLVGGNDYGYTF.